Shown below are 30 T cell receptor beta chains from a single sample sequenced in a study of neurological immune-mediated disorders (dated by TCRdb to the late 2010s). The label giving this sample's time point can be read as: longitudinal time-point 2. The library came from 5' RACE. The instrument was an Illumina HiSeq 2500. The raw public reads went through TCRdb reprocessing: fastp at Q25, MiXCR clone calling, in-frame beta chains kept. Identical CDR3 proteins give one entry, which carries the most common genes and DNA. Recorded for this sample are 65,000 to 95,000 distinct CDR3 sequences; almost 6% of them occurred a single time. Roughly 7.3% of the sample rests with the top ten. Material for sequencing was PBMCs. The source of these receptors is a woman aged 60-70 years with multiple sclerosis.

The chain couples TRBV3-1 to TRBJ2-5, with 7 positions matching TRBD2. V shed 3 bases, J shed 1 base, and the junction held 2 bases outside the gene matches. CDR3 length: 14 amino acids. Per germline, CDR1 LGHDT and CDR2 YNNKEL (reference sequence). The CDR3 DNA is TGTGCCAGCAGCCAGCGGGGGACCCAAGAGACCCAGTACTTC. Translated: CASSQRGTQETQYF.

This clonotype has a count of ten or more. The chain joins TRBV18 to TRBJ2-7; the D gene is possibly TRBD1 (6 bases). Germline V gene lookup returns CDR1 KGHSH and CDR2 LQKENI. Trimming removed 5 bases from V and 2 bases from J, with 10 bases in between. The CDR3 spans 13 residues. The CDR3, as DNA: TGTGCCAGCTCATCGGACAGAACCTACGAGCAGTACTTC. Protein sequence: CASSSDRTYEQYF.

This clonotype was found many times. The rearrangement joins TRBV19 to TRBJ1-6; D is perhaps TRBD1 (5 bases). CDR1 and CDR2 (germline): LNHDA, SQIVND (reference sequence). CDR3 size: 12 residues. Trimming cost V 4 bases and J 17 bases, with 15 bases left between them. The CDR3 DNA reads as TGTGCCAGTAGTACATACCGGGACTCGGTCCACTTT. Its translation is CASSTYRDSVHF.

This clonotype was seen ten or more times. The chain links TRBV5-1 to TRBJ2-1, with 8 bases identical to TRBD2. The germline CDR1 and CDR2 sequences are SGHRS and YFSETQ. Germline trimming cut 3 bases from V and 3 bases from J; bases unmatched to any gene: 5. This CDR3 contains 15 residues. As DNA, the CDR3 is TGCGCCAGCAGCTATGCGGGGGGCGTCTACAATGAGCAGTTCTTC. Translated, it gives CASSYAGGVYNEQFF.

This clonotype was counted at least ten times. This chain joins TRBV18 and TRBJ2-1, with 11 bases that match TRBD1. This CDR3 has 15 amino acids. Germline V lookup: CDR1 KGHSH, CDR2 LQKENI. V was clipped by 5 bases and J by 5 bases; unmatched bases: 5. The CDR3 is CASSGGTGGHNEQFF. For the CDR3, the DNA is TGTGCCAGCTCAGGGGGGACAGGGGGACACAATGAGCAGTTCTTC.

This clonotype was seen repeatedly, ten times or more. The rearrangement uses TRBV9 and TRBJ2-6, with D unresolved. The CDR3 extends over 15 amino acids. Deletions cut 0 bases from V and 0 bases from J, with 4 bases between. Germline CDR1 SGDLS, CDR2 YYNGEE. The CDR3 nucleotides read TGTGCCAGCAGCGTAGACCCCTCTGGGGCCAACGTCCTGACTTTC. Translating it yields CASSVDPSGANVLTF.

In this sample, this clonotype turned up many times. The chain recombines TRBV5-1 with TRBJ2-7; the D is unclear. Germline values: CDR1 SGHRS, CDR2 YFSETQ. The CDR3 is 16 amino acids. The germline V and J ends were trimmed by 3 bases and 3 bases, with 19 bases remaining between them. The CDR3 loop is CASSSGSGRMDYEQYF. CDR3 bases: TGCGCCAGCAGCTCAGGTTCTGGACGTATGGACTACGAGCAGTACTTC.

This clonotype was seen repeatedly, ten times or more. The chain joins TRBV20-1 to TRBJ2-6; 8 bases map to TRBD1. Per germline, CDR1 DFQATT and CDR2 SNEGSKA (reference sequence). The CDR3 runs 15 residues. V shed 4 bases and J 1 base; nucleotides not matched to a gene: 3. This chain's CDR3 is CSATRGLSGANVLTF. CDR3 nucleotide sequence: TGCAGTGCTACCAGGGGGCTTTCTGGGGCCAACGTCCTGACTTTC.

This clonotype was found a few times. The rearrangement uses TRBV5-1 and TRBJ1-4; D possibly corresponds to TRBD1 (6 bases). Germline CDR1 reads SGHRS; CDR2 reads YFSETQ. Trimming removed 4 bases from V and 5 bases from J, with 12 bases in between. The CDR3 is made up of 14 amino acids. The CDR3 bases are TGCGCCAGCAGCATACAGGGAATAAATGAAAAACTGTTTTTT. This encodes CASSIQGINEKLFF. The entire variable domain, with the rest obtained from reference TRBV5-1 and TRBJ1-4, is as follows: KAGVTQTPRYLIKTRGQQVTLSCSPISGHRSVSWYQQTPGQGLQFLFEYFSETQRNKGNFPGRFSGRQFSNSRSEMNVSTLELGDSALYLCASSIQGINEKLFFGSGTQLSVL.

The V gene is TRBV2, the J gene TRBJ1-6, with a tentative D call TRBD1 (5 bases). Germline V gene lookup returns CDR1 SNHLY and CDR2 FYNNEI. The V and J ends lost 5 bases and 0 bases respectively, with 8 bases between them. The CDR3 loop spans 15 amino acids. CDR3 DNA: TGTGCCAGCAGTCAGGGCGGCTCCTATAATTCACCCCTCCACTTT. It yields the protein CASSQGGSYNSPLHF.

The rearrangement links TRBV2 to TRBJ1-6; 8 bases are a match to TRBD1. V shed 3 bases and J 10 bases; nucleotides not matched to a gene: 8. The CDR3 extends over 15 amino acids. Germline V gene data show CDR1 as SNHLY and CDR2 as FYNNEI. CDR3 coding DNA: TGTGCCAGCAGTGAGGAGCAGGGGGCTCGGTCACCCCTCCACTTT. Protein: CASSEEQGARSPLHF.

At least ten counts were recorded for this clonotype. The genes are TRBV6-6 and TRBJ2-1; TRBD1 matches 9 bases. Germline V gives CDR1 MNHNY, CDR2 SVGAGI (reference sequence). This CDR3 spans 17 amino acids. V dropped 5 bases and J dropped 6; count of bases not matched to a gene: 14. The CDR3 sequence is CASSGDRDFSYGNEQFF. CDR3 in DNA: TGTGCCAGCAGTGGGGACAGGGATTTCTCATACGGCAATGAGCAGTTCTTC.

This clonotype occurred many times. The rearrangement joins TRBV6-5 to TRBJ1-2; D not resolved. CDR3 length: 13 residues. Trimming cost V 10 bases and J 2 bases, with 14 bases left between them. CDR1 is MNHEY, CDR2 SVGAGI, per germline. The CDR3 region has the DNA TGTGCCACCCACCGGCCTCCCAACTATGGCTACACCTTC. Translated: CATHRPPNYGYTF.

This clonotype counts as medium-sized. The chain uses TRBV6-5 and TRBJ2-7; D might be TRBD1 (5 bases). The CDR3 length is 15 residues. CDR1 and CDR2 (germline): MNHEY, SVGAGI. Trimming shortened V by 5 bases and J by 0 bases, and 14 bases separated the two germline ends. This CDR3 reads CASSPLTDSSYEQYF. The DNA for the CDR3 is TGTGCCAGCAGTCCCCTGACAGATTCCTCCTACGAGCAGTACTTC.

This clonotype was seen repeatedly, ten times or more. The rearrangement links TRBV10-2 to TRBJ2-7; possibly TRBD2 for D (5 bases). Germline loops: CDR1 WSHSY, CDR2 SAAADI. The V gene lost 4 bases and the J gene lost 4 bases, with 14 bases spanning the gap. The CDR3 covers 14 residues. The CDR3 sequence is CASSGRPTGYEQYF. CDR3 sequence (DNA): TGCGCCAGCAGTGGGAGGCCCACCGGTTACGAGCAGTACTTC.

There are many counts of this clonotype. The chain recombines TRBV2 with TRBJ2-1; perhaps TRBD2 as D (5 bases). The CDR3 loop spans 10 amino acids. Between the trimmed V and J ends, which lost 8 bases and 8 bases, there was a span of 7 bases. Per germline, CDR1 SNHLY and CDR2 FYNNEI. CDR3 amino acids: CASSGYEQFF. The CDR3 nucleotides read TGTGCCAGCTCGGGGTATGAGCAGTTCTTC.

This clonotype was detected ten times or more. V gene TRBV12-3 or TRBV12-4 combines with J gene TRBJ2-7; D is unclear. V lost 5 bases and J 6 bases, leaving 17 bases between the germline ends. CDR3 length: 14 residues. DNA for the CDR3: TGTGCCAGCAGTATTGACCGCTCCCTGGGCGAGCAGTACTTC. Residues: CASSIDRSLGEQYF.

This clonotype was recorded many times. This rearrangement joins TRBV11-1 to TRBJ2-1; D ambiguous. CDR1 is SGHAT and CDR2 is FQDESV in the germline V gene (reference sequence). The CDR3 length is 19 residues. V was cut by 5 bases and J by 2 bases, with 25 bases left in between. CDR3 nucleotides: TGTGCCAGCAGCCCCATCGTACCGAACCCAGGAGTCACCTACAATGAGCAGTTCTTC. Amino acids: CASSPIVPNPGVTYNEQFF.

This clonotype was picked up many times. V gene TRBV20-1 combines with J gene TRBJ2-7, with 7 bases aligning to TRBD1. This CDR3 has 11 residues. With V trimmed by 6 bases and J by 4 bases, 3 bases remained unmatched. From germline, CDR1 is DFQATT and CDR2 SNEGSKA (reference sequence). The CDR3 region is CSAAGGYEQYF. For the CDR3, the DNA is TGCAGTGCGGCAGGGGGATACGAGCAGTACTTC.

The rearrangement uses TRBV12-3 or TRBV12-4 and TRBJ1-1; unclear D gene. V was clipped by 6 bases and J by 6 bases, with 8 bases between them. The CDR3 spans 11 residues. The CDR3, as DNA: TGTGCCAGCAGGGACGTGGCTGAAGCTTTCTTT. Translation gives CASRDVAEAFF.

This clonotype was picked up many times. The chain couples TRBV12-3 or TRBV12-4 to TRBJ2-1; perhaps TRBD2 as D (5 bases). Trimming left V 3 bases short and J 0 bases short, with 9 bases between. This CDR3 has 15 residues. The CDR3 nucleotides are TGTGCCAGCAGTTTGGGAGCCTTCTCCTACAATGAGCAGTTCTTC. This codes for CASSLGAFSYNEQFF.

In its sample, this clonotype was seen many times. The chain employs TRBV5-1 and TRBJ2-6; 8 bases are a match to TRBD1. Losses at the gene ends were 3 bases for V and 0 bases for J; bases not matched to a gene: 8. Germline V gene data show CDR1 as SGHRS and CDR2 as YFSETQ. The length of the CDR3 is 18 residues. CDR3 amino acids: CASSSLWTGNSGANVLTF. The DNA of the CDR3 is TGCGCCAGCAGCTCCCTCTGGACAGGGAACTCTGGGGCCAACGTCCTGACTTTC.

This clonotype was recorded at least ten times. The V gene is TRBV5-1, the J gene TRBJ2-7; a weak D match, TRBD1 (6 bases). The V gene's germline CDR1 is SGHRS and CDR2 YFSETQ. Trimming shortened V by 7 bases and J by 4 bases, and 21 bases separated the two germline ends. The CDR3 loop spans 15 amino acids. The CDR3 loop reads CASSTRPGAGYEQYF. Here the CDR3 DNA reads TGCGCCAGCTCCACTCGACCAGGGGCTGGGTACGAGCAGTACTTC. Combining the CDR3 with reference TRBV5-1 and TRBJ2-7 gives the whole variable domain KAGVTQTPRYLIKTRGQQVTLSCSPISGHRSVSWYQQTPGQGLQFLFEYFSETQRNKGNFPGRFSGRQFSNSRSEMNVSTLELGDSALYLCASSTRPGAGYEQYFGPGTRLTVT.

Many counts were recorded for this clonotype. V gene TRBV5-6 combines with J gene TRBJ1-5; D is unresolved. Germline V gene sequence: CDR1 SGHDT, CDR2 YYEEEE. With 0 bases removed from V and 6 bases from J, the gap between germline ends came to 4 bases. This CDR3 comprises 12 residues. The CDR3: CASSLGVQPQHF. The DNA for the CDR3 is TGTGCCAGCAGCTTGGGTGTTCAGCCCCAGCATTTT.

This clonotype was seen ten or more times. The CDR3 spells CASRGGFFYNEQFF. The CDR3 DNA sequence: TGTGCCAGCCGGGGGGGATTTTTCTACAATGAGCAGTTCTTC. The rearrangement uses TRBV6-5 and TRBJ2-1, with TRBD2 matching 8 bases. Germline V CDR1 and CDR2: MNHEY, SVGAGI. With 8 bases clipped from V and 3 bases from J, the junction kept 6 bases outside the gene matches. This CDR3 is built from 14 residues.

This CDR3 is CASSSDGRGEKLFF. Written as DNA, the CDR3 is TGTGCCAGCAGCTCCGATGGACGAGGTGAAAAACTGTTTTTT. This chain uses TRBV7-2 with TRBJ1-4; D gene uncertain. Germline CDR1 reads SGHTA; CDR2 reads FQGNSA. Between the trimmed V and J ends, which lost 4 bases and 7 bases, there was a span of 13 bases. The length of the CDR3 is 14 residues.

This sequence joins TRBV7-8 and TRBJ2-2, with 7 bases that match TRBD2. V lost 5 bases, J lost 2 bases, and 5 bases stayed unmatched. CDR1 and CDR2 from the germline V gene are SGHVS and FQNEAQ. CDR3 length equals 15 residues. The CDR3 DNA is TGTGCCAGCAGCCCGTGGGGGGGAAACACCGGGGAGCTGTTTTTT. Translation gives CASSPWGGNTGELFF. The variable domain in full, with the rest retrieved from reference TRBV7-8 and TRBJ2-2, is GAGVSQSPRYKVAKRGQDVALRCDPISGHVSLFWYQQALGQGPEFLTYFQNEAQLDKSGLPSDRFFAERPEGSVSTLKIQRTQQEDSAVYLCASSPWGGNTGELFFGEGSRLTVL.

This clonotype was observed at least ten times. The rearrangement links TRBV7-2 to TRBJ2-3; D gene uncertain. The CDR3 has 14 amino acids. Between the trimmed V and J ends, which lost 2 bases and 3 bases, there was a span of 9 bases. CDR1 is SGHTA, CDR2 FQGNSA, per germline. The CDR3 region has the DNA TGTGCCAGCAGCTTATTGGGTGGGACAGATACGCAGTATTTT. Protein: CASSLLGGTDTQYF.

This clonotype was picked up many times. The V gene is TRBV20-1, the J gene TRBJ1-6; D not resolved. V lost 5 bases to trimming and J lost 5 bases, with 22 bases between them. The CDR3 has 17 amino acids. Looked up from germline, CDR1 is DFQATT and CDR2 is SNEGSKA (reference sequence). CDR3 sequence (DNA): TGCAGTGCTGCGGTTTCATTTCGGGCGCCAAATAATTCACCCCTCCACTTT. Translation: CSAAVSFRAPNNSPLHF.

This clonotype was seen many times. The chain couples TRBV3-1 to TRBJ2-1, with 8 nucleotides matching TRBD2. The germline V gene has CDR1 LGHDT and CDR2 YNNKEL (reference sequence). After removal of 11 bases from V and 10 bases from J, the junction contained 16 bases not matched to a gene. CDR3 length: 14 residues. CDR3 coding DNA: TGTGCCTGCCAACACGGGACTAGTCGGTCCGAGCAGTTCTTC. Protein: CACQHGTSRSEQFF.